Sequencing of this TCR beta chain was carried out in a study of blood T cell repertoires in COVID-19. Germline values: CDR1 SGHTA, CDR2 FQGTGA. The CDR3 loop spans 21 amino acids. With V trimmed by 0 bases and J by 3 bases, 16 bases remained unmatched. Method: immunoSEQ multiplex PCR; TCRdb's copy keeps in-frame clones and lacks some. The data contain over 60,000 clones, roughly nine tenths of them singletons. Sequenced: peripheral blood. The chain couples TRBV7-3 to TRBJ1-4; 10 nucleotides line up with TRBD1. The source is a man between 60 and 75 years old with acute or convalescent COVID-19. CDR3 sequence (DNA): TGTGCCAGCAGCTTAACCCCACCTAGGGACAGGGGTATCTCGCCTAATGAAAAACTGTTTTTT. Amino acid sequence: CASSLTPPRDRGISPNEKLFF. Together with reference TRBV7-3 and TRBJ1-4, the CDR3 gives the full variable domain: GAGVSQTPSNKVTEKGKYVELRCDPISGHTALYWYRQSLGQGPEFLIYFQGTGAADDSGLPNDRFFAVRPEGSVSTLKIQRTERGDSAVYLCASSLTPPRDRGISPNEKLFFGSGTQLSVL.